The entry that follows covers one TCR beta chain sequence. These data belong to a study of blood T cell repertoires in COVID-19. Looking at the study overall: From T cells, B-cell-depleted T cells, or PBMCs came the material, which was cDNA or gDNA.

Methods used by the authors: Estimation of nucleated cell counts relied on the amplification of reference gene primers. Here immunoSEQ multiplex PCR was the method, and the copy in TCRdb shows in-frame clones only, minus some. That table furnishes V, J and clone size, whereas the DNA furnished D and trimming. This table has some 240,000 clones, around three quarters appearing once. Germline CDR1 SEHNR, CDR2 FQNEAQ (reference sequence). The CDR3 has 14 residues. Trimming cost V 3 bases and J 0 bases; bases outside gene matches: 2. V gene TRBV7-9 combines with J gene TRBJ2-7, with 7 bases identical to TRBD1. Material: peripheral blood. This sequence originates from a woman aged 70 to 79 with acute or convalescent COVID-19. The CDR3 nucleotides read TGTGCCAGCAGCTTCGAGGGGGCCTCCTACGAGCAGTACTTC. Translation: CASSFEGASYEQYF.